This T cell receptor (beta chain) was captured by sequencing in a study of blood T cell repertoires in COVID-19. Profiling relied on immunoSEQ multiplex PCR, and the TCRdb table lists in-frame clones only, not all of them. The table lists 200,000 to 250,000 clones, 70% to 85% of them singletons. Germline CDR1 and CDR2: SGHAT and FQNNGV. The CDR3 has 15 amino acids. Trimming shortened V by 5 bases and J by 0 bases, and 13 bases separated the two germline ends. In assigning cohorts, the study relied on participant-reported clinical history. The chain uses TRBV11-2 and TRBJ2-5; TRBD1 might be the D (5 bases). The sample taken for sequencing was PBMCs or T cells enriched from blood (not recorded which). The source is a man aged 35 to 55 who had recovered from COVID-19. The CDR3 loop is CASSLAGSDQETQYF. CDR3 coding DNA: TGTGCCAGCAGCCTCGCAGGGTCAGACCAAGAGACCCAGTACTTC.